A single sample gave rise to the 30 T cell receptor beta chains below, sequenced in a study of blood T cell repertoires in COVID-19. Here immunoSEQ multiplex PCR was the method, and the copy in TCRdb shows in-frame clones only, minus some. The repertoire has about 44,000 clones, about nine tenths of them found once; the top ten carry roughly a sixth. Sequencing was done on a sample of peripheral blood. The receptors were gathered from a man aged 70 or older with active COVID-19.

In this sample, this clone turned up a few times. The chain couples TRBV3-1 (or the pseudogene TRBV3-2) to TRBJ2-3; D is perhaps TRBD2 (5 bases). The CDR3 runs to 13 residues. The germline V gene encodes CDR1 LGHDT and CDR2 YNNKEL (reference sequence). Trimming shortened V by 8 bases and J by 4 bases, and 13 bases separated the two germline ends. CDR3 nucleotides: TGTGCCAGCGGAAGCGAGGGAGCAGATACGCAGTATTTT. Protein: CASGSEGADTQYF.

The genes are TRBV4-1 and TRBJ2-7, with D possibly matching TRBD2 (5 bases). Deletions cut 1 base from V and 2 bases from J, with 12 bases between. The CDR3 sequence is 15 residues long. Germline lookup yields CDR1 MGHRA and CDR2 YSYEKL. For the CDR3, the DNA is TGCGCCAGCAGCCAAGCGGGGATTTCTCCCTACGAGCAGTACTTC. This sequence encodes CASSQAGISPYEQYF.

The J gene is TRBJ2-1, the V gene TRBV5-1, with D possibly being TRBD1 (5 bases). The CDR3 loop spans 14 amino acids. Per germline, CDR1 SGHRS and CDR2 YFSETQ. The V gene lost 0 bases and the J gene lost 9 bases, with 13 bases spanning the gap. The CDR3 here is CASSLGGTRGEQFF. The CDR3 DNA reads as TGCGCCAGCAGCTTGGGGGGAACAAGGGGTGAGCAGTTCTTC.

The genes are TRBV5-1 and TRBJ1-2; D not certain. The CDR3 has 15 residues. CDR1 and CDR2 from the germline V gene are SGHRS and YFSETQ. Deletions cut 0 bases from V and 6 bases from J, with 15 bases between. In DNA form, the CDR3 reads TGCGCCAGCAGCTTGGATCAGGCCCAGTTCGATGGCTACACCTTC. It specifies CASSLDQAQFDGYTF.

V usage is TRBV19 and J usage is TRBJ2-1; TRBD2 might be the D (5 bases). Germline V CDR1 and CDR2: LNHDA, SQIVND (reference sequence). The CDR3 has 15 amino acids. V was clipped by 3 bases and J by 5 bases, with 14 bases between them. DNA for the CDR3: TGTGCCAGTAGTATTTGGCTAGCTATCGACAATGAGCAGTTCTTC. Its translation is CASSIWLAIDNEQFF.

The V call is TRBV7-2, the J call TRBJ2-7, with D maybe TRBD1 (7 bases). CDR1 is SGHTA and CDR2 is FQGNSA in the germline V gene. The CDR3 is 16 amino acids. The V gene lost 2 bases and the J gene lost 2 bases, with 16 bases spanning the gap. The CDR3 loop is CASSLWGGTDPYEQYF. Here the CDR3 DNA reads TGTGCCAGCAGCTTATGGGGCGGGACAGATCCCTACGAGCAGTACTTC.

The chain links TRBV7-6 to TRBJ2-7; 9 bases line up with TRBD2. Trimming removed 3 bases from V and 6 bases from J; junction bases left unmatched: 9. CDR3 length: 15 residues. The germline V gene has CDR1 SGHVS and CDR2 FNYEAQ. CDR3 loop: CASSFKAGGGSEQYF. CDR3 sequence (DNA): TGTGCCAGCAGCTTTAAAGCGGGGGGCGGATCCGAGCAGTACTTC. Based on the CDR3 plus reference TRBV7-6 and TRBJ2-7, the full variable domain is GAGVSQSPRYKVTKRGQDVALRCDPISGHVSLYWYRQALGQGPEFLTYFNYEAQQDKSGLPNDRFSAERPEGSISTLTIQRTEQRDSAMYRCASSFKAGGGSEQYFGPGTRLTVT.

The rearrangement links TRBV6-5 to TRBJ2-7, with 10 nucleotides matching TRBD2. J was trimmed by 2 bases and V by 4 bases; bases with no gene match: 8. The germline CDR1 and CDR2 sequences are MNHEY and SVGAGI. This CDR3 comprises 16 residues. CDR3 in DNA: TGTGCCAGCAGTTCCTCCCTAGCGGGGGCTGCCTACGAGCAGTACTTC. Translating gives CASSSSLAGAAYEQYF.

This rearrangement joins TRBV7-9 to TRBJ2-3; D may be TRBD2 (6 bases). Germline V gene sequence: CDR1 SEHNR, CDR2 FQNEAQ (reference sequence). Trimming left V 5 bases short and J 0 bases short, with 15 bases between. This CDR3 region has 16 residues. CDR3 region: CASSLGSGPSTDTQYF. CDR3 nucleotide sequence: TGTGCCAGCAGCCTAGGTAGCGGACCTAGCACAGATACGCAGTATTTT.

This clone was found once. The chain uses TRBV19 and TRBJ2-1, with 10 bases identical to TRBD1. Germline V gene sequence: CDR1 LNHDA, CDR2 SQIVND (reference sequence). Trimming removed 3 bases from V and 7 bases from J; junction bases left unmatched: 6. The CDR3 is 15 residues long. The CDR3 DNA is TGTGCCAGTAGTATCACCGGACAGGGGGAGAATGAGCAGTTCTTC. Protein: CASSITGQGENEQFF.

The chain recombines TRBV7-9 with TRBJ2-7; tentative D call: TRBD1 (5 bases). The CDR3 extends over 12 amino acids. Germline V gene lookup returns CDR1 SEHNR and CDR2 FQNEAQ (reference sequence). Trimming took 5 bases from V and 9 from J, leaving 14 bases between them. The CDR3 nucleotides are TGTGCCAGCAGCCGACAGTTAAGCCGGCAGTACTTC. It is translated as CASSRQLSRQYF. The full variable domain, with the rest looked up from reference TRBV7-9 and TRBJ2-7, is DTGVSQNPRHKITKRGQNVTFRCDPISEHNRLYWYRQTLGQGPEFLTYFQNEAQLEKSRLLSDRFSAERPKGSFSTLEIQRTEQGDSAMYLCASSRQLSRQYFGPGTRLTVT.

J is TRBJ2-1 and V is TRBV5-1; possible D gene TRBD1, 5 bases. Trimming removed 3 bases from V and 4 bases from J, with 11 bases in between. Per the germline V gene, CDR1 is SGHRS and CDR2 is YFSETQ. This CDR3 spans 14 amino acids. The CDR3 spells CASSSGIRYNEQFF. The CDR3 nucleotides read TGCGCCAGCAGCTCAGGGATTCGGTACAATGAGCAGTTCTTC.

CDR3 nucleotides: TGTGCCAGCAGCCCGGGAGGGGGGGCCTACGAGCAGTACTTC. Translated, it gives CASSPGGGAYEQYF. The V gene is TRBV5-6, the J gene TRBJ2-7; 8 bases agree with TRBD2. Germline CDR1 reads SGHDT; CDR2 reads YYEEEE. The trim removed 4 bases at V and 2 bases at J, leaving 5 bases unmatched. This CDR3 has 14 residues.

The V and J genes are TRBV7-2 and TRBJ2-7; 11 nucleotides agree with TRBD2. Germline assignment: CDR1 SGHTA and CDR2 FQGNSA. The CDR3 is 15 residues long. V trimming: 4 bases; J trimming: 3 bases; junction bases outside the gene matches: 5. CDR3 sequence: CASSYLAGGNYEQYF. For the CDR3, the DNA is TGTGCCAGCAGCTATCTAGCGGGGGGAAACTACGAGCAGTACTTC.

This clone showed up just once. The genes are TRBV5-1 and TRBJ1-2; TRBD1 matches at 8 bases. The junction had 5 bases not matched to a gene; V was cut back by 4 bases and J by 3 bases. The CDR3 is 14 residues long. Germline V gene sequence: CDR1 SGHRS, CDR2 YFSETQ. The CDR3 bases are TGCGCCAGCAGCCCATCGACAGGGGACTATGGCTACACCTTC. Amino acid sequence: CASSPSTGDYGYTF.

Here the CDR3 reads CASRPGQPYEQYF. In DNA form, the CDR3 reads TGTGCCAGCAGACCGGGACAACCCTACGAGCAGTACTTC. The V call is TRBV27, the J call TRBJ2-7, with a tentative D call TRBD1 (6 bases). Germline lookup yields CDR1 MNHEY and CDR2 SMNVEV (reference sequence). The CDR3 runs to 13 residues. V gave up 6 bases and J gave up 2 bases, with 11 bases separating them.

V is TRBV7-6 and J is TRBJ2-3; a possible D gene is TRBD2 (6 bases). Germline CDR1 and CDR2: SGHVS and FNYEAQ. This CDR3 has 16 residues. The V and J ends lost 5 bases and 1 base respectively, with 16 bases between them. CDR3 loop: CASSRGGTVGTDTQYF. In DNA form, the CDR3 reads TGTGCCAGCAGCCGAGGAGGGACGGTAGGCACAGATACGCAGTATTTT.

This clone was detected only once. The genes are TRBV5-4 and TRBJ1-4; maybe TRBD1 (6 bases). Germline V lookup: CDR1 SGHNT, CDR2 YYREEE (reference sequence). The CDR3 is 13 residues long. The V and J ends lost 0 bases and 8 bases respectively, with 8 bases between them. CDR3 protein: CASSLGQAEKLFF. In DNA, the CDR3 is TGTGCCAGCAGCTTGGGACAGGCCGAAAAACTGTTTTTT.

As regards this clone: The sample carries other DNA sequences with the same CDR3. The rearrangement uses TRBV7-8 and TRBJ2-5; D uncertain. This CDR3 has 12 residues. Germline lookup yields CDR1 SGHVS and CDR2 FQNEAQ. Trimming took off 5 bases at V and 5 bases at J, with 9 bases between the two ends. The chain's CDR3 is CASSPPRETQYF. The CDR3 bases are TGTGCCAGCAGCCCCCCGCGGGAGACCCAGTACTTC.

CDR3 residues: CASSLLGAGEDYGYTF. CDR3 DNA: TGTGCCAGCAGCTTATTGGGGGCAGGGGAAGACTATGGCTACACCTTC. This chain connects TRBV7-2 to TRBJ1-2; D possibly corresponds to TRBD1 (6 bases). V was cut by 2 bases and J by 3 bases, with 16 bases left in between. Looked up from germline, CDR1 is SGHTA and CDR2 is FQGNSA. This CDR3 comprises 16 residues.

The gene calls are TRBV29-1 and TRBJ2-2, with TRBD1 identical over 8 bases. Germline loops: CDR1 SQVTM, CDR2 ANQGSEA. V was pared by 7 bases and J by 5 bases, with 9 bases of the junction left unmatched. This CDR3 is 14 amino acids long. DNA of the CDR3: TGCAGCGCCACCCCGACAGGGGATACCGGGGAGCTGTTTTTT. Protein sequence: CSATPTGDTGELFF.

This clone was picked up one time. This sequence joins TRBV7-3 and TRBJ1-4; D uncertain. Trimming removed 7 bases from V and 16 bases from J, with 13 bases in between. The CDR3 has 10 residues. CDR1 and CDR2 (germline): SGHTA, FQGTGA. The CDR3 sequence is CASTQEGRFF. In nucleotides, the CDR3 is TGTGCCAGCACTCAAGAGGGCAGGTTTTTT.

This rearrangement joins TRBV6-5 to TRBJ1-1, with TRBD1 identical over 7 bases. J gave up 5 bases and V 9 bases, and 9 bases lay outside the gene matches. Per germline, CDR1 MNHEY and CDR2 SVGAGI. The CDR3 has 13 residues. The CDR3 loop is CASRRQGGTEAFF. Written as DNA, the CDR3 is TGTGCCAGTCGGCGACAGGGTGGAACTGAAGCTTTCTTT.

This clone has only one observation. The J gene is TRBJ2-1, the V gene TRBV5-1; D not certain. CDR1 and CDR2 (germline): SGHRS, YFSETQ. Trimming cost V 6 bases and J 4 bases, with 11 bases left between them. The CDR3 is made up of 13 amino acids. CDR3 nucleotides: TGCGCCAGCACCCAGCAGGATTACAATGAGCAGTTCTTC. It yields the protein CASTQQDYNEQFF.

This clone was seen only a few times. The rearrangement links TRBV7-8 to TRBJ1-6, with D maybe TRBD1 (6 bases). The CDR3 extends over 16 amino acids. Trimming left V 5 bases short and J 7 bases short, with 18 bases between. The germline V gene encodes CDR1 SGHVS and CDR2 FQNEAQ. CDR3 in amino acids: CASSPQPGHVNSPLHF. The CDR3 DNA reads TGTGCCAGCAGCCCCCAACCGGGACACGTCAATTCACCCCTCCACTTT.

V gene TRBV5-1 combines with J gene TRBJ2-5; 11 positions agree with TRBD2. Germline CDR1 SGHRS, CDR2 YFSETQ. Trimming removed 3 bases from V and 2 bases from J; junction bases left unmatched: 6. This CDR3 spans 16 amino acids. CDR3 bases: TGCGCCAGCAGCTCCGGGACTAGCGGACTTCAAGAGACCCAGTACTTC. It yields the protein CASSSGTSGLQETQYF.

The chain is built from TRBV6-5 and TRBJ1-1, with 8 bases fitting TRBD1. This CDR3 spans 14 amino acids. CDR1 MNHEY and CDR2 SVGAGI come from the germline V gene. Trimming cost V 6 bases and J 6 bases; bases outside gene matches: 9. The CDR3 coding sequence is TGTGCCAGCAGCCCGGACAGGGAGGTCCCTGAAGCTTTCTTT. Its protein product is CASSPDREVPEAFF.

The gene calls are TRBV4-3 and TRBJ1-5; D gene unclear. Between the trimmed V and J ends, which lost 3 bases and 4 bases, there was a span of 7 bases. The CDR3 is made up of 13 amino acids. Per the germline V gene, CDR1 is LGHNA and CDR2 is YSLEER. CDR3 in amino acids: CASSQTGNQPQHF. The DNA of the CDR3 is TGCGCCAGCAGCCAGACGGGAAATCAGCCCCAGCATTTT.

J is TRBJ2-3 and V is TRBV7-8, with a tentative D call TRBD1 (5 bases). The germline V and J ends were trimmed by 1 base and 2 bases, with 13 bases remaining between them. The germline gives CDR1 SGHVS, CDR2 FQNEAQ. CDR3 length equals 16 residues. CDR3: CASSLVAGWDTDTQYF. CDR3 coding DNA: TGTGCCAGCAGCTTAGTCGCAGGGTGGGACACAGATACGCAGTATTTT.

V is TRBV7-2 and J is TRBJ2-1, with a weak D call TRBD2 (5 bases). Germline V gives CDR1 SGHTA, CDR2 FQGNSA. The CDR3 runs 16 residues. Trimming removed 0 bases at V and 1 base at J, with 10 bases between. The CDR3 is CASSLARERSYNEQFF. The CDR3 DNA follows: TGTGCCAGCAGCTTAGCTAGGGAGAGATCCTACAATGAGCAGTTCTTC.